This record covers a single TCR beta chain. These data come from a study of Ad26.COV2.S vaccination and SARS-CoV-2 variants. This sample's treatment: about 20 received Ad26.COV2.S at low or high dose, single or two shots; a few received placebo; per-sample allocation not given. All samples were drawn on day 63, counting from the first vaccine or placebo injection. V gave up 8 bases and J gave up 3 bases, with 16 bases separating them. The CDR3 totals 14 residues. Germline V CDR1 and CDR2: MRHNA, SNTAGT. Only in-frame clones appear in the TCRdb table, and some are missing; sequencing was by immunoSEQ multiplex PCR. This sample has approximately 300,000 clones, with 85% to 90% found just once.

The sequences come from peripheral blood, collected in a trial of Ad26.COV2.S vaccine versus placebo. The receptor was isolated from a person between 18 and 60 years old who received the Ad26.COV2.S COVID-19 vaccine or a placebo. This rearrangement joins TRBV6-4 to TRBJ1-1; D perhaps matches TRBD1 (6 bases). CDR3 sequence reads: CASRTTGLDTEAFF. DNA of the CDR3: TGTGCCAGCCGGACGACAGGTTTGGACACTGAAGCTTTCTTT.